The 28 T cell receptor beta chains reported below all come from one sample, sequenced in a study of blood T cell repertoires in COVID-19. Assay used: immunoSEQ multiplex PCR; TCRdb lists only in-frame clones, some missing. The sample has a few hundred thousand clones; approximately 90% are singletons. The sample was PBMCs or T cells enriched from blood (not recorded which). Every receptor here comes from a man between 18 and 35 years old who had recovered from COVID-19.

V is TRBV25-1 and J is TRBJ1-4; 7 nucleotides line up with TRBD1. The CDR3 length is 16 residues. Germline CDR1 is MGHDK and CDR2 is SYGVNS. J lost 4 bases, V lost 2 bases, and 7 bases had no gene match. Here the CDR3 reads CASSEPIRGRNEKLFF. The CDR3 nucleotides are TGTGCCAGCAGTGAACCCATTAGGGGGCGTAATGAAAAACTGTTTTTT.

V is TRBV27 and J is TRBJ1-4; D remains unclear. The V and J ends lost 5 bases and 1 base respectively, with 8 bases between them. Germline V lookup: CDR1 MNHEY, CDR2 SMNVEV (reference sequence). This CDR3 is built from 14 residues. The CDR3 coding sequence is TGTGCCAGCAGTCCCTACGGAACTAATGAAAAACTGTTTTTT. Its translation is CASSPYGTNEKLFF. The full variable domain, with the rest looked up from reference TRBV27 and TRBJ1-4, is EAQVTQNPRYLITVTGKKLTVTCSQNMNHEYMSWYRQDPGLGLRQIYYSMNVEVTDKGDVPEGYKVSRKEKRNFPLILESPSPNQTSLYFCASSPYGTNEKLFFGSGTQLSVL.

This sequence joins TRBV6-4 and TRBJ1-1; a weak D match, TRBD1 (6 bases). Germline V gene sequence: CDR1 MRHNA, CDR2 SNTAGT. V gave up 5 bases and J gave up 2 bases, with 9 bases separating them. The CDR3 loop spans 13 amino acids. The CDR3 here is CASSLDSNTEAFF. In DNA, the CDR3 is TGTGCCAGCAGTTTGGACAGCAACACTGAAGCTTTCTTT.

This chain joins TRBV1 and TRBJ2-1; the DNA was not used to check the table's D call, TRBD1. TRBV1 is an annotated pseudogene. The CDR3 extends over 15 amino acids. Written as DNA, the CDR3 is TGCACCAGCAGCCTTTGGACCCAGGGCAGCAATGAGCAGTTCTTC. Residues: CTSSLWTQGSNEQFF.

This clone has just one count. The J gene is TRBJ2-7, the V gene TRBV27; 7 nucleotides line up with TRBD1. Per germline, CDR1 MNHEY and CDR2 SMNVEV (reference sequence). The CDR3 extends over 15 amino acids. Unmatched junction bases numbered 8, after V lost 3 bases and J lost 3 bases. DNA of the CDR3: TGTGCCAGCAGTTTGATGGGGACAGCCTACTACGAGCAGTACTTC. This translates into CASSLMGTAYYEQYF.

The chain joins TRBV11-2 to TRBJ2-1; D gene ambiguous. Germline V gene sequence: CDR1 SGHAT, CDR2 FQNNGV. The CDR3 is 15 residues long. The V and J ends lost 1 base and 0 bases respectively, with 7 bases between them. CDR3 in DNA: TGTGCCAGCAGCTTAGCTGCTAGCTCCTACAATGAGCAGTTCTTC. It yields the protein CASSLAASSYNEQFF.

The rearrangement joins TRBV19 to TRBJ1-1; 7 bases fit TRBD1. The germline V gene has CDR1 LNHDA and CDR2 SQIVND (reference sequence). The V segment lost 4 bases and the J segment 5 bases; nucleotides outside the gene matches: 4. The CDR3 has 13 residues. CDR3 nucleotide sequence: TGTGCCAGTAGTACGTTACAGGGGACTGAAGCTTTCTTT. Protein product: CASSTLQGTEAFF.

The J gene is TRBJ1-6, the V gene TRBV19; 9 bases agree with TRBD1. Germline CDR1 and CDR2: LNHDA and SQIVND (reference sequence). The CDR3 extends over 14 amino acids. Trimming took 4 bases from V and 12 from J; bases not matched to a gene: 7. The CDR3 loop reads CASSTVPGQGPLHF. The CDR3 nucleotides read TGTGCCAGTAGTACCGTCCCGGGACAGGGACCCCTCCACTTT.

The genes are TRBV4-2 and TRBJ2-7; 8 nucleotides agree with TRBD1. The CDR3 sequence is 17 residues long. CDR1 is LGHNA, CDR2 YNFKEQ, per germline. V gave up 3 bases and J gave up 3 bases; unmatched junction bases: 13. In DNA form, the CDR3 reads TGTGCCAGCAGCCATTCACTCCGGGACAGGACTAACTACGAGCAGTACTTC. Translated, it gives CASSHSLRDRTNYEQYF.

The CDR3 nucleotides are TGTGCCACCAGCAGCCTAGACAGGGGACCAGGGCAGCCCCAGCATTTT. This sequence encodes CATSSLDRGPGQPQHF. The rearrangement joins TRBV15 to TRBJ1-5, with TRBD1 matching over 8 bases. CDR1 is LNHNV, CDR2 YYDKDF, per germline (reference sequence). The CDR3 sequence is 16 residues long. With V trimmed by 3 bases and J by 7 bases, 11 bases remained unmatched.

This CDR3 is CASSARQGASQPQHF. The CDR3 DNA sequence: TGTGCCAGCAGCGCTAGACAGGGGGCTAGTCAGCCCCAGCATTTT. This chain links TRBV9 with TRBJ1-5; the match to TRBD1 covers 10 bases. Germline V gene sequence: CDR1 SGDLS, CDR2 YYNGEE. This CDR3 spans 15 amino acids. With 3 bases clipped from V and 6 bases from J, the junction kept 6 bases outside the gene matches.

The gene calls are TRBV11-2 and TRBJ2-4; 9 bases agree with TRBD1. The CDR3 runs 18 residues. Losses at the gene ends were 5 bases for V and 1 base for J; bases not matched to a gene: 12. Looked up from germline, CDR1 is SGHAT and CDR2 is FQNNGV. The CDR3 coding sequence is TGTGCCAGCAGCCGTCCCGGGACAGGGATAGGGGCCAAAAACATTCAGTACTTC. It encodes CASSRPGTGIGAKNIQYF.

CDR3: CASSKPGQGSNSPLHF. CDR3 nucleotides: TGTGCCAGCAGTAAACCCGGACAGGGGTCGAATTCACCCCTCCACTTT. The chain joins TRBV28 to TRBJ1-6; 9 positions agree with TRBD1. The J segment lost 7 bases and the V segment lost 5 bases, leaving 9 bases of the junction unmatched. CDR1 and CDR2 (germline): MDHEN, SYDVKM. There are 16 residues in the CDR3. The entire variable domain, with the rest obtained from reference TRBV28 and TRBJ1-6, is as follows: DVKVTQSSRYLVKRTGEKVFLECVQDMDHENMFWYRQDPGLGLRLIYFSYDVKMKEKGDIPEGYSVSREKKERFSLILESASTNQTSMYLCASSKPGQGSNSPLHFGNGTRLTVT.

This clone came up a few times. This sequence joins TRBV4-1 and TRBJ2-5, with TRBD2 matching over 12 bases. Germline-derived CDR1 and CDR2 are MGHRA and YSYEKL. The length of the CDR3 is 18 residues. Trimming at V came to 0 bases and at J to 2 bases, leaving 7 bases not matched to a gene. The CDR3 sequence: CASSQDVGLAGGQETQYF. The CDR3 DNA reads as TGCGCCAGCAGCCAAGATGTTGGCCTAGCGGGGGGGCAAGAGACCCAGTACTTC.

The chain employs TRBV18 and TRBJ1-1; D call uncertain. CDR3 length equals 13 residues. V lost 3 bases and J 10 bases, leaving 15 bases between the germline ends. Germline loops: CDR1 KGHSH, CDR2 LQKENI. The CDR3 loop reads CASSPNAIEVAFF. The DNA of the CDR3 is TGTGCCAGCTCACCGAACGCGATCGAGGTAGCTTTCTTT.

This chain joins TRBV9 and TRBJ2-7; a weak D match, TRBD2 (5 bases). The V end was cut by 0 bases, the J end by 0 bases, with 13 bases between. CDR1 and CDR2 (germline): SGDLS, YYNGEE. This CDR3 comprises 16 residues. CDR3: CASSVGSSSSSYEQYF. The CDR3, as DNA: TGTGCCAGCAGCGTAGGGTCTAGCTCGAGCTCCTACGAGCAGTACTTC.

V usage is TRBV5-3 and J usage is TRBJ2-7; D is unresolved. TRBV5-3 is classed as an ORF, of uncertain function. The CDR3 runs to 14 residues. V lost 3 bases to trimming and J lost 5 bases, with 15 bases between them. The CDR3 coding sequence is TGTGCCAGAAGCTCCCCCACCGTAGTCCACGAGCAGTACTTC. Its translation is CARSSPTVVHEQYF.

This clone occurred a few times. The rearrangement uses TRBV7-9 and TRBJ2-1; 8 nucleotides align to TRBD2. The CDR3 has 14 residues. The germline V gene encodes CDR1 SEHNR and CDR2 FQNEAQ (reference sequence). The ends lost 3 bases at V and 10 bases at J; junction bases unmatched: 8. The CDR3 loop reads CASSFPGRAREQFF. In DNA, the CDR3 is TGTGCCAGCAGCTTTCCCGGGAGGGCGCGGGAGCAGTTCTTC.

The V call is TRBV6-5, the J call TRBJ1-4; 7 bases match TRBD1. Trimming at V came to 6 bases and at J to 7 bases, leaving 8 bases not matched to a gene. Germline-derived CDR1 and CDR2 are MNHEY and SVGAGI. This CDR3 is 14 amino acids long. CDR3 sequence (DNA): TGTGCCAGCAGGTCATACAGGGGTGGTGAAAAACTGTTTTTT. This encodes CASRSYRGGEKLFF.

The rearrangement joins TRBV7-3 to TRBJ2-1; 12 bases line up with TRBD2. V shed 5 bases, J shed 8 bases, and the junction held 10 bases outside the gene matches. The germline CDR1 and CDR2 sequences are SGHTA and FQGTGA. The CDR3 totals 16 residues. CDR3 in amino acids: CASSPRTSGTVHEQFF. In nucleotides, the CDR3 is TGTGCCAGCAGCCCCCGGACTAGCGGGACGGTCCATGAGCAGTTCTTC.

V is TRBV28 and J is TRBJ1-2, with TRBD1 matching over 10 bases. This CDR3 is built from 15 residues. J was trimmed by 6 bases and V by 4 bases; bases with no gene match: 8. Germline-derived CDR1 and CDR2 are MDHEN and SYDVKM. CDR3 loop: CASSSTGGKMDGYTF. Written as DNA, the CDR3 is TGTGCCAGCAGTTCGACAGGGGGCAAGATGGATGGCTACACCTTC.

This sequence joins TRBV10-3 and TRBJ2-6; 9 nucleotides agree with TRBD1. Germline CDR1 reads ENHRY; CDR2 reads SYGVKD. There are 15 residues in the CDR3. After removal of 11 bases from V and 0 bases from J, the junction contained 5 bases not matched to a gene. CDR3 bases: TGTGCCGCCGGGACAGGGAACTCTGGGGCCAACGTCCTGACTTTC. Protein: CAAGTGNSGANVLTF.

Comment on this clone: Possible read error: a much larger clone is one base away. The rearrangement uses TRBV9 and TRBJ1-1, with D possibly TRBD1 on 6 matching bases. The V end was cut by 4 bases, the J end by 2 bases, with 9 bases between. Germline loops: CDR1 SGDLS, CDR2 YYNGEE. The CDR3 contains 13 residues. The CDR3 DNA reads TGTGCCAGCAGCCTACAGGGTAACACTGAAGCTTTCTTT. Residues: CASSLQGNTEAFF.

The rearrangement links TRBV3-1 (or the pseudogene TRBV3-2) to TRBJ1-1, with 8 bases that match TRBD1. This CDR3 comprises 14 residues. Unmatched junction bases numbered 3, after V lost 2 bases and J lost 4 bases. The germline CDR1 and CDR2 sequences are LGHDT and YNNKEL (reference sequence). CDR3 amino acids: CASSQTGGFTEAFF. CDR3 DNA: TGTGCCAGCAGCCAAACAGGGGGATTCACTGAAGCTTTCTTT.

The chain links TRBV6-2 or TRBV6-3 to TRBJ1-1; a possible D gene is TRBD1 (6 bases). The V end was cut by 5 bases, the J end by 1 base, with 11 bases between. The CDR3 length is 14 residues. Germline assignment: CDR1 MNHEY and CDR2 SVGEGT. The CDR3 nucleotides read TGTGCCAGCAGTCACAGGGTTAGGAACACTGAAGCTTTCTTT. This gives the protein CASSHRVRNTEAFF.

The chain is built from TRBV28 and TRBJ1-2; 7 nucleotides agree with TRBD1. V lost 6 bases, J lost 4 bases, and 5 bases stayed unmatched. From germline, CDR1 is MDHEN and CDR2 SYDVKM. The CDR3 is 13 residues long. This chain's CDR3 is CASRRGQSYGYTF. The DNA of the CDR3 is TGTGCCAGCAGGAGGGGACAGAGCTATGGCTACACCTTC.

This clone has more than one count but fewer than ten. V and J are TRBV15 and TRBJ2-2; D may be TRBD1 (6 bases). V dropped 3 bases and J dropped 6 bases, with 11 bases sitting between them. There are 14 residues in the CDR3. Germline V gene lookup returns CDR1 LNHNV and CDR2 YYDKDF (reference sequence). This chain's CDR3 is CATSSLPGAGELFF. The DNA of the CDR3 is TGTGCCACCAGCAGCCTGCCAGGGGCCGGGGAGCTGTTTTTT.

The chain recombines TRBV3-1 (or the pseudogene TRBV3-2) with TRBJ2-3, with 10 bases aligning to TRBD2. Germline trimming cut 4 bases from V and 5 bases from J; bases unmatched to any gene: 0. This CDR3 is 13 amino acids long. From germline, CDR1 is LGHDT and CDR2 YNNKEL (reference sequence). The CDR3 DNA is TGTGCCAGCAGCCTAGCGGGGGGAGATACGCAGTATTTT. This translates into CASSLAGGDTQYF.